This T cell receptor beta chain was captured in a study of T-cell memory formation after mild COVID-19. Study-level background: Clustering of TCRs was largely donor specific.

TCRdb redid the calling of the 5' RACE reads with MiXCR, one entry per CDR3 protein. The repertoire holds about 200,000 distinct CDR3 sequences, with around 16% as singletons. Study outcomes and limitations: Pre-infection memory already had some responding clones, implying cross-reactive memory joined. Among contracting clones, CD4+ were mainly CM/EM and CD8+ enriched in EMRA. Later expanders leaned CD4+, whereas day 15 to 85 contracting clones were balanced CD4/CD8.

CDR1 SGHVS and CDR2 FQNEAQ come from the germline V gene. V lost 5 bases and J lost 4, with 12 bases in between. The CDR3 runs to 14 residues. This clonotype was picked up a small number of times. Its antigen is not identified. This TCR came from an adult woman who had mild COVID-19 (a few samples of this study predate the infection). Cell type and time point are not known. The chain has TRBV7-8 and TRBJ2-1; either TRBD1 or TRBD2 may supply D (5 bases each). Sample: PBMCs or a T cell subset sorted from them (not recorded which). The CDR3 protein is CASSLGPLYNEQFF. CDR3 bases: TGTGCCAGCAGCCTGGGACCATTATACAATGAGCAGTTCTTC.